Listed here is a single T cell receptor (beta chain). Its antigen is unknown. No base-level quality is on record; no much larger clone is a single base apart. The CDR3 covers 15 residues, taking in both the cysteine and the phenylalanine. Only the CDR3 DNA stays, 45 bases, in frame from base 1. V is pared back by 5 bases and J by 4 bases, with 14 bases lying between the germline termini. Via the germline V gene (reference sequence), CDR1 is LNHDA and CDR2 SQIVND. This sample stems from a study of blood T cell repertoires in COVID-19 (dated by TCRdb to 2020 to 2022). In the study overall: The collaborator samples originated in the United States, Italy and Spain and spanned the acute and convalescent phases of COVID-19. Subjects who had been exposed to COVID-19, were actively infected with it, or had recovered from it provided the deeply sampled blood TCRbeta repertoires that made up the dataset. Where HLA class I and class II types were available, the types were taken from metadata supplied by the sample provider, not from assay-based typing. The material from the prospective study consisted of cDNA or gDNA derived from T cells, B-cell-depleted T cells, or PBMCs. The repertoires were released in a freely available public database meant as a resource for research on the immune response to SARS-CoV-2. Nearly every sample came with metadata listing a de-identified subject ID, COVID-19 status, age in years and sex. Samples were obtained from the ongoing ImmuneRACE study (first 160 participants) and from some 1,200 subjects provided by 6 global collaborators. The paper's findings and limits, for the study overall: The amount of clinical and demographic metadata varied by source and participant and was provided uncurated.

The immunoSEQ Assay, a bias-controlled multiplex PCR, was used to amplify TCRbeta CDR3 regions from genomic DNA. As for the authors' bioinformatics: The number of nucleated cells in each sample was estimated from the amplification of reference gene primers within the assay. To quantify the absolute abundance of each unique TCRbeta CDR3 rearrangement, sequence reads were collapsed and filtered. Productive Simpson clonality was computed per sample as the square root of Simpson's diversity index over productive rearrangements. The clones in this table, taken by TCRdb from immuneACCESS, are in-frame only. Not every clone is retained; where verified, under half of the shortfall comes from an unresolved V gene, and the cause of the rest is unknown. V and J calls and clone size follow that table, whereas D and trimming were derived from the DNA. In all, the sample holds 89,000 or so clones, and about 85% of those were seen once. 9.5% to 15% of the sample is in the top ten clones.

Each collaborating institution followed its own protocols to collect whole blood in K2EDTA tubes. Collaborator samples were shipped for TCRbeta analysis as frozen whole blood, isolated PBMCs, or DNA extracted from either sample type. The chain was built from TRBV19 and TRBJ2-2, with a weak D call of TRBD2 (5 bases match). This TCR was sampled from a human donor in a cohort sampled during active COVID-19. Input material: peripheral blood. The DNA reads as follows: TGTGCCAGTAGTTTCGGTAGCGTCTTCACCGGGGAGCTGTTTTTT. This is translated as CASSFGSVFTGELFF.